This section outlines one T cell receptor beta chain sequence together with its context. Antigen unknown. This record comes from a study of CD8 T cells in ankylosing spondylitis. General study findings and limits: Several highly homologous variants made up a TCR beta motif that seemed to typify ankylosing spondylitis blood. With a CD8+ phenotype, disease-linked clones were relatively rare in peripheral blood.

The authors made TCR beta libraries by quantitative 5'-RACE with molecular barcodes. One entry per CDR3 protein results from TCRdb running MiXCR on the 5' RACE reads. The sample consists of 300,000 to 350,000 distinct CDR3 sequences, about 15% of them appearing once. The sequence was obtained from a male donor with ankylosing spondylitis or in good health (not recorded which). Material: blood, either unsorted or a sorted T cell fraction (not recorded which).

CDR3 region: CASSVLAGDEQFF. The DNA of the CDR3 is TGTGCCAGCAGCGTTCTAGCGGGGGATGAGCAGTTCTTC. The chain is built from TRBV9 and TRBJ2-1; 10 nucleotides line up with TRBD2. Per germline, CDR1 SGDLS and CDR2 YYNGEE. CDR3 length: 13 residues. V lost 2 bases, J lost 8 bases, and 1 base stayed unmatched.